Each of the 15 T cell receptor beta chains below was sequenced from the same sample in a study of identical twins. TCRdb recomputed calls from the 5' RACE reads with MiXCR, one row per CDR3 protein. The sample records just over 450,000 distinct CDR3 sequences, around 14% being singletons. The same sample was also studied in work on yellow fever vaccine responses in identical twins.

The material sequenced was CD4+ T cells sorted from blood. These receptors were obtained from a woman aged 18-35 years in good health.

CDR3 sequence reads: CASSPTPGGGSYEQYF. The CDR3 nucleotides are TGCGCCAGCAGCCCAACCCCCGGGGGCGGCTCCTACGAGCAGTACTTC. The rearrangement links TRBV5-1 to TRBJ2-7; D could derive from TRBD1 or TRBD2 (6 bases each). Germline V CDR1 and CDR2: SGHRS, YFSETQ. The length of the CDR3 is 16 residues. The ends were cut back, 4 bases at V and 0 bases at J, with 17 bases in the middle.

This clonotype was recorded a few times. The rearrangement uses TRBV5-6 and TRBJ2-3, with D uncertain. Germline lookup yields CDR1 SGHDT and CDR2 YYEEEE. CDR3 length equals 13 residues. Between the trimmed V and J ends, which lost 0 bases and 8 bases, there was a span of 10 bases. The CDR3 bases are TGTGCCAGCAGCTTGGGCCAGAAGGGTACGCAGTATTTT. This encodes CASSLGQKGTQYF.

This clonotype turned up a few times. The chain combines TRBV5-6 with TRBJ2-7; D call uncertain. Trimming stripped 0 bases from V and 3 bases from J, with 16 bases between. The CDR3 loop spans 16 amino acids. CDR1 and CDR2 from the germline V gene are SGHDT and YYEEEE. CDR3 amino acids: CASSLALGYMDYEQYF. The CDR3 DNA sequence: TGTGCCAGCAGCTTGGCCCTTGGGTATATGGACTACGAGCAGTACTTC.

The chain joins TRBV5-1 to TRBJ1-6; 9 bases agree with TRBD1. The ends lost 0 bases at V and 10 bases at J; junction bases unmatched: 8. Per germline, CDR1 SGHRS and CDR2 YFSETQ. CDR3 length: 16 residues. The CDR3 DNA sequence: TGCGCCAGCAGCTTGGAAGGGGGACAGGGATCCTCACCCCTCCACTTT. Its translation is CASSLEGGQGSSPLHF.

Only a few counts were recorded for this clonotype. The rearrangement joins TRBV10-3 to TRBJ1-1; D might be TRBD1 (6 bases). Germline assignment: CDR1 ENHRY and CDR2 SYGVKD. The CDR3 totals 18 residues. V lost 3 bases to trimming and J lost 2 bases, with 22 bases between them. CDR3 bases: TGTGCCATCAGTGAAACCTCCCTCAGGGTGGACAGAAACACTGAAGCTTTCTTT. This sequence encodes CAISETSLRVDRNTEAFF.

This rearrangement joins TRBV5-1 to TRBJ2-1; 8 nucleotides match TRBD2. Germline assignment: CDR1 SGHRS and CDR2 YFSETQ. J lost 8 bases, V lost 4 bases, and 5 bases had no gene match. This CDR3 comprises 13 residues. CDR3 coding DNA: TGCGCCAGCAGCGCCCGGGGGGGGGATGAGCAGTTCTTC. It specifies CASSARGGDEQFF.

The chain employs TRBV4-1 and TRBJ2-1, with TRBD2 matching 11 bases. There are 17 residues in the CDR3. CDR1 and CDR2 (germline): MGHRA, YSYEKL. J was trimmed by 4 bases and V by 2 bases; bases with no gene match: 7. The CDR3 protein is CASSQSYTSGGYNEQFF. CDR3 DNA sequence: TGCGCCAGCAGCCAAAGCTACACTAGCGGGGGATACAATGAGCAGTTCTTC.

The rearrangement links TRBV6-1 to TRBJ2-2, with TRBD2 identical over 11 bases. CDR3 length: 19 amino acids. Germline lookup yields CDR1 MNHNS and CDR2 SASEGT. V was pared by 6 bases and J by 1 base, with 13 bases of the junction left unmatched. CDR3 nucleotide sequence: TGTGCCAGCAGGCCCCGCGGTTTAGCGGGGGGGCTGAACACCGGGGAGCTGTTTTTT. The encoded protein is CASRPRGLAGGLNTGELFF.

This clonotype was recorded at least ten times. The chain joins TRBV11-2 to TRBJ2-3, with TRBD1 identical over 8 bases. The V and J ends lost 5 bases and 4 bases, in that order; junction bases with no gene match: 8. Germline CDR1 is SGHAT and CDR2 is FQNNGV. This CDR3 region has 15 residues. CDR3: CASSPVTGGADTQYF. CDR3 nucleotides: TGTGCCAGCAGCCCAGTTACAGGGGGTGCAGATACGCAGTATTTT.

V and J are TRBV7-9 and TRBJ2-1, with D possibly matching TRBD1 (5 bases). Germline CDR1 is SEHNR and CDR2 is FQNEAQ (reference sequence). Trimming took off 3 bases at V and 7 bases at J, with 7 bases between the two ends. The CDR3 is 12 residues long. The CDR3 sequence: CASSFRANEQFF. The CDR3 region has the DNA TGTGCCAGCAGCTTCAGGGCTAATGAGCAGTTCTTC.

The V call is TRBV7-9, the J call TRBJ2-7, with no clear D. The CDR3 totals 15 residues. In germline, CDR1 is SEHNR, CDR2 FQNEAQ (reference sequence). The V end lost 1 base, the J end lost 2 bases, and 12 bases lay between the germline ends. CDR3 loop: CASSLGSQRTYEQYF. Here the CDR3 DNA reads TGTGCCAGCAGCTTAGGATCACAGCGAACCTACGAGCAGTACTTC.

The chain combines TRBV28 with TRBJ2-5; TRBD2 is a possible D gene (6 bases). The germline CDR1 and CDR2 sequences are MDHEN and SYDVKM. The CDR3 runs to 17 residues. The V end was cut by 6 bases, the J end by 1 base, with 21 bases between. CDR3 region: CASSGTGLTVPQETQYF. Written as DNA, the CDR3 is TGTGCCAGCAGCGGGACGGGACTTACGGTTCCCCAAGAGACCCAGTACTTC. Full variable domain (missing parts from reference TRBV28 and TRBJ2-5): DVKVTQSSRYLVKRTGEKVFLECVQDMDHENMFWYRQDPGLGLRLIYFSYDVKMKEKGDIPEGYSVSREKKERFSLILESASTNQTSMYLCASSGTGLTVPQETQYFGPGTRLLVL.

This rearrangement joins TRBV7-8 to TRBJ2-7; weak D call: TRBD2 (5 bases). Trimming left V 6 bases short and J 7 bases short, with 19 bases between. Looked up from germline, CDR1 is SGHVS and CDR2 is FQNEAQ. This CDR3 has 14 amino acids. CDR3 bases: TGTGCCAGCAGGTTCGACGGCCGGGGTGAAGAGCAGTACTTC. This gives the protein CASRFDGRGEEQYF. Combining the CDR3 with reference TRBV7-8 and TRBJ2-7 gives the whole variable domain GAGVSQSPRYKVAKRGQDVALRCDPISGHVSLFWYQQALGQGPEFLTYFQNEAQLDKSGLPSDRFFAERPEGSVSTLKIQRTQQEDSAVYLCASRFDGRGEEQYFGPGTRLTVT.

This clonotype was counted a few times. CDR3 sequence reads: CASRRSDGDYEQYF. CDR3 DNA: TGTGCCAGCAGACGCTCAGACGGGGACTACGAGCAGTACTTC. The V and J genes are TRBV28 and TRBJ2-7, with D possibly TRBD2 on 5 matching bases. CDR3 length equals 14 residues. V gave up 6 bases and J gave up 3 bases, with 15 bases separating them. Per germline, CDR1 MDHEN and CDR2 SYDVKM.

The chain combines TRBV4-1 with TRBJ2-5; D is unclear. The V and J ends lost 5 bases and 3 bases respectively, with 10 bases between them. The germline V gene has CDR1 MGHRA and CDR2 YSYEKL. The CDR3 is made up of 13 amino acids. This CDR3 is CASSKAGKETQYF. The CDR3 DNA is TGCGCCAGCAGCAAAGCCGGTAAAGAGACCCAGTACTTC.